This entry describes one T cell receptor beta chain. Its antigen remains unknown. This entry is derived from a study of cytomegalovirus exposure and HLA in healthy donors. Regarding donors, all were healthy bone marrow donors. The PCR used 60 Vbeta and 13 Jbeta primers. Clones were read by immunoSEQ multiplex PCR, and TCRdb kept only the in-frame ones, dropping some. The specimen's table records around 150,000 clones. Germline V gives CDR1 SGHDT, CDR2 YYEEEE. The CDR3 runs to 16 residues. The V and J ends lost 2 bases and 5 bases respectively, with 14 bases between them. Overall study findings and caveats: The classifier, whose performance was assessed in both the original and validation cohorts, reportedly diagnosed cytomegalovirus status with high specificity and sensitivity. In vitro data verified three CMV-associated chains as specific for CMV antigens.

The origin of this receptor is a woman aged 55-69 years in good health and CMV-seronegative. The sample consisted of PBMCs. The V gene is TRBV5-6, the J gene TRBJ1-6; TRBD1 is a possible D gene (6 bases). The CDR3 here is CASSFTSGANNSPLHF. Here the CDR3 DNA reads TGTGCCAGCAGCTTTACCTCAGGGGCAAATAATTCACCCCTCCACTTT.